This is a list of T cell receptor beta chains from one sample in a study of CD8+ T cells in alopecia areata. Profiling relied on immunoSEQ multiplex PCR, and the TCRdb table lists in-frame clones only, not all of them. In the table there are 200,000 or so clones, over 45% of which are singletons. This specimen was CD4+ T cells sorted from blood, taken at week 24, from a patient treated with tofacitinib. The receptor set was obtained from a human donor with alopecia areata. CDR3s include the opening cysteine and the closing phenylalanine or tryptophan. D genes are given only for firm matches. For some rows the clone size is stated as once, few or many, or as a class when expanded; others skip it.

abundance,v_gene,d_gene,j_gene,CDR3nt,CDR3aa
once,TRBV5-1,NA,TRBJ2-7,TGCGCCAGCAGTTGGACCGACCTCATTGAAGAGCAGTACTTC,CASSWTDLIEEQYF
NA,TRBV5-6,NA,TRBJ2-5,TGTGCCAGCAGCTTGACAGGAACGGAGACCCAGTACTTC,CASSLTGTETQYF
NA,TRBV2,TRBD2,TRBJ2-7,TGTGCCAGCAGTGAAAAATGGGGACTAGCGGGATTGTACGAGCAGTACTTC,CASSEKWGLAGLYEQYF
NA,TRBV29-1,NA,TRBJ2-5,TGCAGCGTTGGTCGGGGACTGGAGACCCAGTACTTC,CSVGRGLETQYF
NA,TRBV5-1,TRBD1,TRBJ1-1,TGCGCCAGCAGCCTGACAGGGCGTATGAACACTGAAGCTTTCTTT,CASSLTGRMNTEAFF
NA,TRBV9,TRBD1,TRBJ2-1,TGTGCCAGCAGCGTAAGCCTCGGACAGGGCTACAATGAGCAGTTCTTC,CASSVSLGQGYNEQFF
NA,TRBV15,NA,TRBJ2-7,TGTGCCACCAGCAGAGGAGAGAGCAACGGGTACGAGCAGTACTTC,CATSRGESNGYEQYF
NA,TRBV25-1,NA,TRBJ1-6,TGTGCCAGCAGTGATGGGGGTTCACCCCTCCACTTT,CASSDGGSPLHF
NA,TRBV5-4,TRBD2,TRBJ2-3,TGTGCCAGCAGCCCCGGTTTAGCGGGGTTTACAGATACGCAGTATTTT,CASSPGLAGFTDTQYF
NA,TRBV5-1,TRBD1,TRBJ2-3,TGCGCCAGCAGCCCCACAGGGGGAAGCACAGATACGCAGTATTTT,CASSPTGGSTDTQYF
NA,TRBV4-2,NA,TRBJ1-5,TGTGCCAGCAGCCAAGATAGCAATCAGCCCCAGCATTTT,CASSQDSNQPQHF
NA,TRBV7-2,TRBD2,TRBJ2-5,TGTGCCAGCAGCCTCCAACATGGCGGGGGAGAGACCCAGTACTTC,CASSLQHGGGETQYF
few,TRBV7-9,NA,TRBJ2-5,TGTGCCAGCAGCTTAGCGGCGGGAGAGACCCAGTACTTC,CASSLAAGETQYF
NA,TRBV28,NA,TRBJ1-5,TGTGCCAGCAGTTACCCCCCGAGAGCCCTTAATCAGCCCCAGCATTTT,CASSYPPRALNQPQHF
NA,TRBV5-6,NA,TRBJ2-3,TGTGCCAGCAGCTTGAACACAGATACGCAGTATTTT,CASSLNTDTQYF